The text below deals with one T cell receptor beta chain. The CDR3 runs to 14 residues. Trimming pared 6 bases from V and 0 bases from J, leaving 9 bases between. CDR1 is MDHEN, CDR2 SYDVKM, per germline. This record comes from a study of shared clonotypes between healthy human individuals. Naive CD8 populations comprised CD45RO-negative cells positively selected for CCR7, excluding terminally differentiated effector memory CD45RA+ cells. Profiled with immunoSEQ multiplex PCR; TCRdb holds only in-frame clones, not every one. The sample has around 2.1 million clones, about 92% seen once. This clonotype was sampled from a man aged 18 to 29 in good health. Some clones in this sample may be carry-over from other donors' samples. The material sequenced was naive CD8+ T cells from PBMCs. The chain carries TRBV28 and TRBJ2-1; the D gene is possibly TRBD1 (5 bases). CDR3: CASSQGSSYNEQFF. CDR3 coding DNA: TGTGCCAGCAGCCAGGGTAGCTCCTACAATGAGCAGTTCTTC.